This TCR beta chain comes out of a study of blood T cell repertoires in COVID-19 (dated by TCRdb to about 2020). With regard to the full study: Samples covering the acute and convalescent phases of COVID-19 were provided by collaborators in the United States, Italy and Spain. The dataset comprised deeply sampled blood TCRbeta repertoires from subjects exposed to, actively infected with, or recovered from COVID-19. Where available, HLA class I and class II types were taken from metadata supplied by the sample provider and were not determined by assay-based typing. The samples were drawn from the first 160 participants of the ongoing ImmuneRACE study and from under 1,500 subjects provided by 6 global collaborators. A freely available public database, intended as a resource for researchers studying the immune response to SARS-CoV-2, is where the repertoires were released. Sample metadata almost always included a de-identified subject ID, COVID-19 status, age in years and sex. The prospective study material was composed of cDNA or gDNA derived from T cells, B-cell-depleted T cells, or PBMCs. Results and caveats for the whole study, not just this receptor: The amount of clinical and demographic metadata varied by source and participant and was provided uncurated.

One collaborating source in Seattle enrolled patients while the patients were actively infected and followed the patients over time throughout the course of disease. Each collaborating institution followed its own protocols to collect whole blood in K2EDTA tubes. For TCRbeta analysis, collaborators shipped samples in one of three forms: frozen whole blood, isolated PBMCs, or DNA extracted from either of those sample types. TCRbeta CDR3 regions were amplified from genomic DNA using the immunoSEQ Assay, a bias-controlled multiplex PCR. In the source study's methods: The number of nucleated cells in each sample was estimated by amplification of reference gene primers within the assay. To quantify the absolute abundance of each unique TCRbeta CDR3 rearrangement, sequence reads were collapsed and filtered. For each sample, productive Simpson clonality was calculated as the square root of Simpson's diversity index over productive rearrangements. Drawn from immuneACCESS, this table holds only the in-frame rearrangements with V and J called that TCRdb kept. Clones are partly lost; checked studies trace under half to an unresolved V gene and leave the rest unexplained. V and J calls and clone size are as listed in that table; D and trimming were resolved from the DNA. This sample holds about 160,000 clones; 80% to 90% were observed only once. The ten largest account for about 9.4% of the sample.

From cysteine to phenylalanine, the CDR3 is 16 amino acids long. CDR3 DNA is the only sequence kept; it has 48 bases, read in frame from the first base. Per the germline V gene, SGHDN is the CDR1 and FVKESK is the CDR2. Turning to this clone: Its antigen has not been determined. An end of the junction differs from the germline gene, which may be a read error.

Sequenced sample: peripheral blood. The receptor was isolated from a woman in her seventies with COVID-19, enrolled during active disease. The V and J segments used are TRBV14 and TRBJ2-1; TRBD2 lines up with 8 middle nucleotides. The CDR3 protein sequence reads: CASSQDGGVRYSEQFF. The DNA reads TGTGCCAGCAGCCAAGACGGGGGGGTACGATACAGTGAGCAGTTCTTC.